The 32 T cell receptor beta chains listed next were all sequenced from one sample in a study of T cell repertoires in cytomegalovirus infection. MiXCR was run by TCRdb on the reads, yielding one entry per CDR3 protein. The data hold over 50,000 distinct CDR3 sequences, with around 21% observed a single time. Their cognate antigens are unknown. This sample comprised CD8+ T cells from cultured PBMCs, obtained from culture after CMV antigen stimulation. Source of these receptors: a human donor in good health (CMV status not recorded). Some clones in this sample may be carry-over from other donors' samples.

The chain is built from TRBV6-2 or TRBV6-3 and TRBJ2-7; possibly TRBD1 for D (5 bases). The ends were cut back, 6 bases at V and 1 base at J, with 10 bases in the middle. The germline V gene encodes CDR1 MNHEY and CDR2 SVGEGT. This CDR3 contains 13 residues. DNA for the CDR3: TGTGCCAGCAGCAGGGCCCCTTCCTACGAGCAGTACTTC. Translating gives CASSRAPSYEQYF.

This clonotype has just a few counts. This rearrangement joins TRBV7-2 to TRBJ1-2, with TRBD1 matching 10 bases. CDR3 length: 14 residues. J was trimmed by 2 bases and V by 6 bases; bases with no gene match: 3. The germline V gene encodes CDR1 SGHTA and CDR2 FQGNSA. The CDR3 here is CASSPGQGNYGYTF. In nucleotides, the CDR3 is TGTGCCAGCAGTCCGGGACAGGGGAACTATGGCTACACCTTC.

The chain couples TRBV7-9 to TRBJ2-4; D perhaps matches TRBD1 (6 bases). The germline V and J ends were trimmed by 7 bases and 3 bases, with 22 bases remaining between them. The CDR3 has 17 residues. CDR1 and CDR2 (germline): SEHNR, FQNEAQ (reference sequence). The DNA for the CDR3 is TGTGCCAGCAATCCCCCCCCGGCCTCGGACAGCAAAAACATTCAGTACTTC. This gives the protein CASNPPPASDSKNIQYF.

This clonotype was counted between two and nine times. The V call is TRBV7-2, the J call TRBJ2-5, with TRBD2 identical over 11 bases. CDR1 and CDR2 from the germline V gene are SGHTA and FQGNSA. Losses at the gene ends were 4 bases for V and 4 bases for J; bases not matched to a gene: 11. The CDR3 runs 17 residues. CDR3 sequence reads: CASSSRLAGLEGETQYF. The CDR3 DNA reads TGTGCCAGCAGCTCGAGACTAGCGGGGCTGGAGGGAGAGACCCAGTACTTC. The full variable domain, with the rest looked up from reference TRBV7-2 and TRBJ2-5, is GAGVSQSPSNKVTEKGKDVELRCDPISGHTALYWYRQSLGQGLEFLIYFQGNSAPDKSGLPSDRFSAERTGGSVSTLTIQRTQQEDSAVYLCASSSRLAGLEGETQYFGPGTRLLVL.

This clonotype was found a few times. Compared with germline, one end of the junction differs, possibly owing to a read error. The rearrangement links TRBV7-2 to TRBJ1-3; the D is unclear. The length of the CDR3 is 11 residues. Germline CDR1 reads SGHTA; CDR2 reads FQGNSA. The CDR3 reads CASSYPDLPHF. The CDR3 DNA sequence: TGTGCCAGCAGCTATCCGGATCTTCCCCATTTT.

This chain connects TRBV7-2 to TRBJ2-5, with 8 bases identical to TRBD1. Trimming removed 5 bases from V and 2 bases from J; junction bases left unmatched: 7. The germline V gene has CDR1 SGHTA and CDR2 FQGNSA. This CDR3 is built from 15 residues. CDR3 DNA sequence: TGTGCCAGCAGCCACCAAGGACAGGGTCAAGAGACCCAGTACTTC. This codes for CASSHQGQGQETQYF.

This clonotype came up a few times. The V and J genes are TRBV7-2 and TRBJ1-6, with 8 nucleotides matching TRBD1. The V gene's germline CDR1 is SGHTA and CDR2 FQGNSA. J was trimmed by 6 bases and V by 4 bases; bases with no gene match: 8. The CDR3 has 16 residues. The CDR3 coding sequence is TGTGCCAGCAGCTCGGGACAGGTGGGGACTAATTCACCCCTCCACTTT. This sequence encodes CASSSGQVGTNSPLHF.

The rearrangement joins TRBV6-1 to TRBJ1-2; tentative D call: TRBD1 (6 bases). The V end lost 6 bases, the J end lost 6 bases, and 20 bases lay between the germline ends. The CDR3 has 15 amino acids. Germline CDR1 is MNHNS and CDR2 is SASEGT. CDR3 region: CASRLQGRALHGYTF. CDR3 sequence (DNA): TGTGCCAGCAGGCTCCAGGGGAGGGCCCTACATGGCTACACCTTC.

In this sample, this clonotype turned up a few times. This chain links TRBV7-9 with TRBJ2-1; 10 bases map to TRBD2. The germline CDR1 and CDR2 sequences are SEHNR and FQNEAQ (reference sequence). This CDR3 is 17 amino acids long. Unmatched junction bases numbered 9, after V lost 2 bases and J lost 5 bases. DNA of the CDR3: TGTGCCAGCAGCTTAAGTACTAGCGGGGATGTACACAATGAGCAGTTCTTC. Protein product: CASSLSTSGDVHNEQFF.

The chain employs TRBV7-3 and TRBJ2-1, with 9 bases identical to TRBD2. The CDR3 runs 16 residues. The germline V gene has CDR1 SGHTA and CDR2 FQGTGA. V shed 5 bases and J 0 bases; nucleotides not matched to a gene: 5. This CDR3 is CASSLLAGSSYNEQFF. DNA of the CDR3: TGTGCCAGCAGCCTTCTAGCGGGGAGCTCCTACAATGAGCAGTTCTTC.

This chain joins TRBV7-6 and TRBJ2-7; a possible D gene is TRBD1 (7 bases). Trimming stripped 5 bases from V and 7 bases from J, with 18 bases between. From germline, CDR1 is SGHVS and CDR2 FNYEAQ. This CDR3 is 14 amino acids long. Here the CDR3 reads CASSERQGRGEQYF. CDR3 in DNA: TGTGCCAGCAGCGAAAGACAGGGCCGGGGGGAGCAGTACTTC.

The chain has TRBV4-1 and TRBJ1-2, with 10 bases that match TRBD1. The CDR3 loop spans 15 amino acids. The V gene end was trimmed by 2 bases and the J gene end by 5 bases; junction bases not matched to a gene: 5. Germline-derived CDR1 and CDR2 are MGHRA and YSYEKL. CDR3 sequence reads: CASSQLTGGVYGYTF. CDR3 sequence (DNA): TGCGCCAGCAGCCAATTGACAGGGGGCGTATATGGCTACACCTTC.

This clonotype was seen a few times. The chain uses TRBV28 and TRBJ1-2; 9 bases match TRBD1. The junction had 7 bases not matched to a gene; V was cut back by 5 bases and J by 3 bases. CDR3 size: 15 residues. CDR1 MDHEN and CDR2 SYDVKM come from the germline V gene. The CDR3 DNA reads TGTGCCAGCAGTCGGGGACAGGGTAGGGACTATGGCTACACCTTC. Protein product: CASSRGQGRDYGYTF.

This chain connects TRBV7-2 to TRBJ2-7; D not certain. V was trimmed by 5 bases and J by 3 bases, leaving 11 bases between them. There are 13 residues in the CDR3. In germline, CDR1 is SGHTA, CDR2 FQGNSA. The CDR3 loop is CASSLNPIYEQYF. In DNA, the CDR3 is TGTGCCAGCAGCCTAAACCCGATCTACGAGCAGTACTTC.

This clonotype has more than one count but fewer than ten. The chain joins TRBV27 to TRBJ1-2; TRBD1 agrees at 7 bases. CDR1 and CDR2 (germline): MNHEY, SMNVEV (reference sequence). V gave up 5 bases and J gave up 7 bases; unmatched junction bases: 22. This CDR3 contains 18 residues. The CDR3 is CASSLPFTGTAFPIGYTF. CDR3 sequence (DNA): TGTGCCAGCAGTCTTCCCTTCACCGGGACAGCCTTCCCGATTGGCTACACCTTC.

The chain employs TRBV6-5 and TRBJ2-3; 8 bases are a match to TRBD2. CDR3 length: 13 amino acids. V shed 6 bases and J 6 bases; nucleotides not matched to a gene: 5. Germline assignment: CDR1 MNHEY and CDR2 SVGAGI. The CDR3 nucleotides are TGTGCCAGCAGCTTAGCGGGGCAGGATACGCAGTATTTT. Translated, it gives CASSLAGQDTQYF.

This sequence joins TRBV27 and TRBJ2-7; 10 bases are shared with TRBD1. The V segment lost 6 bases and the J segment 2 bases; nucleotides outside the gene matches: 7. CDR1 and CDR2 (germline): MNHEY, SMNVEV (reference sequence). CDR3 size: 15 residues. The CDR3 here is CASSGTGTGAYEQYF. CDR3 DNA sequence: TGTGCCAGCAGCGGAACCGGGACAGGGGCCTACGAGCAGTACTTC.

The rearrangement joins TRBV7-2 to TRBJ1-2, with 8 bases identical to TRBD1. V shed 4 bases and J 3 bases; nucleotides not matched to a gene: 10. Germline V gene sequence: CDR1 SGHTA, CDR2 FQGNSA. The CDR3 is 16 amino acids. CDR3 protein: CASSSLLDRGHYGYTF. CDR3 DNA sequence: TGTGCCAGCAGCTCCCTCCTAGACAGGGGACACTATGGCTACACCTTC.

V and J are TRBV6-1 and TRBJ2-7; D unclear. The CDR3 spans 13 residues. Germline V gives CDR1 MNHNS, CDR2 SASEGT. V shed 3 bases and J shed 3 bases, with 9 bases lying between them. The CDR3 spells CASSDRQDYEQYF. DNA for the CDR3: TGTGCCAGCAGTGACCGACAAGACTACGAGCAGTACTTC.

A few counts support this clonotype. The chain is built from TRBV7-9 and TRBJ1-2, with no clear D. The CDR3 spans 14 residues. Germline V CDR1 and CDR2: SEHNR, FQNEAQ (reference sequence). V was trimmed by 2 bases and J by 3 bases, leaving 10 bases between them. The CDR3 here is CASSLPGSDYGYTF. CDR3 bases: TGTGCCAGCAGCTTACCCGGCTCGGACTATGGCTACACCTTC.

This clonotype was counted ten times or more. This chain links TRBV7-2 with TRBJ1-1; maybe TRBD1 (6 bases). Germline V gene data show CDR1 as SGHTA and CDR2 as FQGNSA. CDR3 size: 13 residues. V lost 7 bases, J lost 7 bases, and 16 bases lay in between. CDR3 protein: CASTLRSTGEAFF. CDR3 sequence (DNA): TGTGCCAGCACCCTGAGATCGACAGGTGAAGCTTTCTTT.

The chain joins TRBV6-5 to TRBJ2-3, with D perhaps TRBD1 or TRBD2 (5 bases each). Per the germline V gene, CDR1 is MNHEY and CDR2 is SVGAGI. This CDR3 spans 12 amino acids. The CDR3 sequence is CAVGDGTDTQYF. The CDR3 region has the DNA TGTGCTGTGGGGGATGGCACAGATACGCAGTATTTT.

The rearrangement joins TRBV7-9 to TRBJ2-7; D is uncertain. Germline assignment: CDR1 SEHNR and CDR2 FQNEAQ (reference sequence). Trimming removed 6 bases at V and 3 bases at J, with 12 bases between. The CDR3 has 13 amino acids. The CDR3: CASRSGYSYEQYF. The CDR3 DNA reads TGTGCCAGCAGATCAGGCTACAGCTACGAGCAGTACTTC.

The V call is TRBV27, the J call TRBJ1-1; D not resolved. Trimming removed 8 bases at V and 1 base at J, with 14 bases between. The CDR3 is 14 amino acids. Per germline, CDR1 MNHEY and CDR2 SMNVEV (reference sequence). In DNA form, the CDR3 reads TGTGCCAGCTCCAACGCGGGCTGGAACACTGAAGCTTTCTTT. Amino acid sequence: CASSNAGWNTEAFF.

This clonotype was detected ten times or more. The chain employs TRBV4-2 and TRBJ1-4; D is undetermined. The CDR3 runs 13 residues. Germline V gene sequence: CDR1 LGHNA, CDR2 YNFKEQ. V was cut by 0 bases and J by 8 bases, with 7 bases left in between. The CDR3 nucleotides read TGTGCCAGCAGCCAAGAAATAGAAGAAAAACTGTTTTTT. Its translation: CASSQEIEEKLFF.

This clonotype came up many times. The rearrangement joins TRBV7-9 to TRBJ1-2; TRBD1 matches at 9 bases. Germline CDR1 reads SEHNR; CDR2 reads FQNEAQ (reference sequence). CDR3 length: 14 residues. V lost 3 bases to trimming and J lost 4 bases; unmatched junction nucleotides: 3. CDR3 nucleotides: TGTGCCAGCAGCTTGGACAGGGGATCCTATGGCTACACCTTC. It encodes CASSLDRGSYGYTF.

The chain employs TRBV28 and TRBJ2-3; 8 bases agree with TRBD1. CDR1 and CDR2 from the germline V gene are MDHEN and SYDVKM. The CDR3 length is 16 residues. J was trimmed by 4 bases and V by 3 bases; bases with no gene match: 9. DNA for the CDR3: TGTGCCAGCAGTTTTTCCAGGGGGCCCACCGCAGATACGCAGTATTTT. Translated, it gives CASSFSRGPTADTQYF.

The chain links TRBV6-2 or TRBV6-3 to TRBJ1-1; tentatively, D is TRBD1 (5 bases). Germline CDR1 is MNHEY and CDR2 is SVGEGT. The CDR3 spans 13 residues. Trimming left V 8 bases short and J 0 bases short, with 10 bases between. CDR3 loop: CASRGDLNTEAFF. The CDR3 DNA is TGTGCCAGCCGGGGCGACCTGAACACTGAAGCTTTCTTT.

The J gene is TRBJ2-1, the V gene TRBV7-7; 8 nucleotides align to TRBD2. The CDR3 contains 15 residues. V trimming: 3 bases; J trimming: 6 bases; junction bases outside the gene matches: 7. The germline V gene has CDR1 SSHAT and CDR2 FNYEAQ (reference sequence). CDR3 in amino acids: CASSLGRGVANEQFF. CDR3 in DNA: TGTGCCAGCAGCTTGGGGCGGGGGGTGGCCAATGAGCAGTTCTTC.

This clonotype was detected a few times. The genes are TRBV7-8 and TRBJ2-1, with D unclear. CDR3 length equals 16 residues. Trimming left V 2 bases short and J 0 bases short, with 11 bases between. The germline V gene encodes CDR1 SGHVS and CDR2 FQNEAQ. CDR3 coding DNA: TGTGCCAGCAGCTTATGGGCAGCGAGCTCCTACAATGAGCAGTTCTTC. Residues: CASSLWAASSYNEQFF. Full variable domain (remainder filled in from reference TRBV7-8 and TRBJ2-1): GAGVSQSPRYKVAKRGQDVALRCDPISGHVSLFWYQQALGQGPEFLTYFQNEAQLDKSGLPSDRFFAERPEGSVSTLKIQRTQQEDSAVYLCASSLWAASSYNEQFFGPGTRLTVL.

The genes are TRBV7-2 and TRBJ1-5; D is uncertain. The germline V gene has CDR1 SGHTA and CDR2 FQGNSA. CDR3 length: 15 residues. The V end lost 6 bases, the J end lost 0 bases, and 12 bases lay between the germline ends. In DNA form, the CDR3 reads TGTGCCAGCAGAGATGGCACCTCTAGCAATCAGCCCCAGCATTTT. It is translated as CASRDGTSSNQPQHF.

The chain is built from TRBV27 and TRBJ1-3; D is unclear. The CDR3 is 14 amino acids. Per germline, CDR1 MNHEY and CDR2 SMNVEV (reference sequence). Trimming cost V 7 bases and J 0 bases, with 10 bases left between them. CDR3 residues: CASKGGSSGNTIYF. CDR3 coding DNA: TGTGCCAGCAAGGGCGGGAGCTCTGGAAACACCATATATTTT.